This T cell receptor (beta chain) appears in the sequencing data of a study of T-cell reconstitution after alpha-beta-depleted transplantation in children. Study-wide findings and caveats: Several hundred graft clones that had expanded were reportedly the source of alpha-beta T cells about two months after transplant. When one year had passed after transplant, most T-cell counts and diversity came from newly produced T cells.

For TCRbeta, the library was prepared with unique molecular identifiers. TCRdb ran MiXCR on the PCR reads and lists one entry per CDR3 protein. The table lists 500,000 to 650,000 distinct CDR3 sequences, 10% to 15% of them singletons, with around 2.2% in the top ten. This clonotype was observed a few times. The antigen is undetermined. The specimen comprised PBMCs, mostly from graft donor cells, sampled 360 days after TCRalphabeta/CD19-depleted stem cell transplant. The source of this sequence is a male patient aged 5 to 17 who had a stem cell transplant for acute myeloid leukemia, so the T cells may come from the graft donor.

CDR3 sequence reads: CAWRGTSGSYEQYF. As DNA, the CDR3 is TGTGCCTGGAGGGGGACTAGCGGCTCCTACGAGCAGTACTTC. The rearrangement joins TRBV30 to TRBJ2-7; 11 nucleotides align to TRBD2. Trimming removed 3 bases from V and 0 bases from J; junction bases left unmatched: 1. Germline V lookup: CDR1 GTSNPN, CDR2 SVGIG (reference sequence). The CDR3 has 14 residues.